The 22 T cell receptor beta chains presented below share a single source sample, sequenced in a study of blood T cells in healthy people across ages (dated by TCRdb to between 2014 and 2017). Library prep was done by 5' RACE. Sequencing took place on an Illumina HiSeq 2500. A second PCR of 7 to 11 cycles was run with a J-beta primer mix and a sample-barcoded 5' primer. Using fastp at Q25 and MiXCR, TCRdb reprocessed the public reads and kept productive beta chains. Under each unique CDR3 protein, matching rows form one entry showing the most common genes and DNA. In this sample the table shows some 550,000 distinct CDR3 sequences, 47% of which occur a single time. Around 24% of the sample is taken by the ten largest. Sequenced input: blood. The receptors stem from a man older than 75 in good health.

V usage is TRBV7-2 and J usage is TRBJ1-1; no clear D gene. The CDR3 totals 13 residues. Germline CDR1 and CDR2: SGHTA and FQGNSA. Trimming took 10 bases from V and 4 from J, leaving 16 bases between them. DNA for the CDR3: TGTGCCACCTCTCGGGCGGTGGGCACTGAAGCTTTCTTT. This gives the protein CATSRAVGTEAFF. Together with reference TRBV7-2 and TRBJ1-1, the CDR3 gives the full variable domain: GAGVSQSPSNKVTEKGKDVELRCDPISGHTALYWYRQSLGQGLEFLIYFQGNSAPDKSGLPSDRFSAERTGGSVSTLTIQRTQQEDSAVYLCATSRAVGTEAFFGQGTRLTVV.

The chain joins TRBV4-3 to TRBJ2-7, with TRBD1 as a possible D gene (6 bases). Germline V gene lookup returns CDR1 LGHNA and CDR2 YSLEER. V was trimmed by 0 bases and J by 3 bases, leaving 12 bases between them. The CDR3 extends over 15 amino acids. The CDR3 region has the DNA TGCGCCAGCAGCCAAGAAAGACAGGAAGACTACGAGCAGTACTTC. Its protein product is CASSQERQEDYEQYF.

This clonotype was counted a few times. The J gene is TRBJ1-1, the V gene TRBV12-3 or TRBV12-4; D is perhaps TRBD1 (5 bases). V gave up 7 bases and J gave up 6 bases, with 21 bases separating them. This CDR3 is built from 15 residues. CDR3 DNA: TGTGCCAGCATCCCAGGGACCCACGGCGGTCCTGAAGCTTTCTTT. Protein: CASIPGTHGGPEAFF.

This clonotype was counted only a few times. J is TRBJ2-5 and V is TRBV10-3, with 9 bases matching TRBD1. CDR3 length: 13 amino acids. CDR1 is ENHRY, CDR2 SYGVKD, per germline. J was trimmed by 1 base and V by 6 bases; bases with no gene match: 0. The CDR3 is CAIRDRGQETQYF. The CDR3 DNA is TGTGCCATCAGGGACAGGGGCCAAGAGACCCAGTACTTC.

The sample holds many counts of this clonotype. Here the CDR3 DNA reads TGTGCCAGCAGCTTAGTGGGAGGGCCAGATACGCAGTATTTT. This gives the protein CASSLVGGPDTQYF. This sequence joins TRBV7-9 and TRBJ2-3, with 7 nucleotides matching TRBD2. Per germline, CDR1 SEHNR and CDR2 FQNEAQ (reference sequence). CDR3 size: 14 residues. With V trimmed by 1 base and J by 4 bases, 2 bases remained unmatched.

This chain uses TRBV6-5 with TRBJ2-2, with 14 bases lining up with TRBD2. Germline values: CDR1 MNHEY, CDR2 SVGAGI. V was clipped by 5 bases and J by 7 bases; unmatched bases: 0. The CDR3 totals 14 residues. CDR3 protein: CASSGTSGSGELFF. The CDR3 DNA sequence: TGTGCCAGCAGTGGGACTAGCGGGAGCGGGGAGCTGTTTTTT.

The CDR3 spells CASNDKNNEQYF. DNA of the CDR3: TGTGCCAGCAACGACAAGAATAACGAGCAGTACTTC. V is TRBV21-1 and J is TRBJ2-4. The end of the DNA is better explained by TRBJ2-7, so the J call may be wrong. TRBV21-1 is a listed pseudogene. CDR3 length: 12 amino acids.

The J gene is TRBJ1-4, the V gene TRBV7-2, with D hard to call. The length of the CDR3 is 15 residues. V dropped 4 bases and J dropped 2 bases, with 11 bases sitting between them. CDR1 SGHTA and CDR2 FQGNSA come from the germline V gene. This CDR3 reads CASSSRTATNEKLFF. Here the CDR3 DNA reads TGTGCCAGCAGCTCTCGAACGGCCACTAATGAAAAACTGTTTTTT. The full variable domain, its missing parts supplied by reference TRBV7-2 and TRBJ1-4, is GAGVSQSPSNKVTEKGKDVELRCDPISGHTALYWYRQSLGQGLEFLIYFQGNSAPDKSGLPSDRFSAERTGGSVSTLTIQRTQQEDSAVYLCASSSRTATNEKLFFGSGTQLSVL.

A remark on this clonotype: A much more abundant neighbour one base away suggests this may be a read error. This rearrangement joins TRBV6-5 to TRBJ2-3; TRBD2 aligns across 7 bases. The CDR3 totals 17 residues. Germline V gives CDR1 MNHEY, CDR2 SVGAGI. Losses at the gene ends were 8 bases for V and 3 bases for J; bases not matched to a gene: 17. The CDR3 loop is CASGSPGLPGSTDTQYF. DNA for the CDR3: TGTGCCAGCGGTTCTCCGGGACTACCCGGGAGTACAGATACGCAGTATTTT.

V gene TRBV3-1 combines with J gene TRBJ2-1; 12 nucleotides align to TRBD2. The CDR3 spans 17 residues. Trimming cost V 7 bases and J 5 bases; bases outside gene matches: 12. Germline V gives CDR1 LGHDT, CDR2 YNNKEL (reference sequence). CDR3 DNA: TGTGCCAGCACCTCCGCCCTACGACTAGCGGGGGACAATGAGCAGTTCTTC. Translation gives CASTSALRLAGDNEQFF.

This clonotype appeared a few times. The V call is TRBV7-9, the J call TRBJ2-7, with a tentative D call TRBD2 (5 bases). Trimming pared 1 base from V and 0 bases from J, leaving 13 bases between. The CDR3 contains 16 residues. Germline-derived CDR1 and CDR2 are SEHNR and FQNEAQ (reference sequence). In DNA, the CDR3 is TGTGCCAGCAGCTTAGAACCTGGACTCGGCTCCTACGAGCAGTACTTC. Protein: CASSLEPGLGSYEQYF.

V usage is TRBV29-1 and J usage is TRBJ1-1; a weak D match, TRBD1 (5 bases). CDR3 length equals 10 residues. Trimming took 6 bases from V and 11 from J, leaving 13 bases between them. The germline V gene has CDR1 SQVTM and CDR2 ANQGSEA. CDR3 sequence: CSVAGGTAFF. The CDR3 coding sequence is TGCAGCGTCGCGGGGGGTACCGCTTTCTTT.

This chain joins TRBV5-1 and TRBJ2-7; the match to TRBD1 covers 9 bases. The CDR3 runs to 17 residues. V shed 2 bases and J 0 bases; nucleotides not matched to a gene: 9. Germline V gene lookup returns CDR1 SGHRS and CDR2 YFSETQ. CDR3 residues: CASSLALNRGLSYEQYF. CDR3 nucleotides: TGCGCCAGCAGCTTAGCCCTGAACAGGGGGCTCTCCTACGAGCAGTACTTC.

The genes are TRBV11-2 and TRBJ1-1; the D is unclear. Trimming removed 0 bases from V and 6 bases from J, with 11 bases in between. Germline values: CDR1 SGHAT, CDR2 FQNNGV. This CDR3 is 14 amino acids long. CDR3: CASSLEAGYPEAFF. The CDR3 region has the DNA TGTGCCAGCAGCTTAGAGGCAGGATACCCTGAAGCTTTCTTT.

The J gene is TRBJ1-1, the V gene TRBV5-1; no definite D call. The V end was cut by 0 bases, the J end by 2 bases, with 14 bases between. CDR3 length equals 16 residues. From germline, CDR1 is SGHRS and CDR2 YFSETQ. CDR3 nucleotide sequence: TGCGCCAGCAGCTTGGCCGGCCGGGCCGGTAACACTGAAGCTTTCTTT. This sequence encodes CASSLAGRAGNTEAFF.

The chain is built from TRBV4-2 and TRBJ2-7; TRBD2 matches 8 bases. The J segment lost 2 bases and the V segment lost 4 bases, leaving 10 bases of the junction unmatched. The CDR3 runs to 16 residues. From germline, CDR1 is LGHNA and CDR2 YNFKEQ. As DNA, the CDR3 is TGTGCCAGCAGCCCCGACCCTAGCGGGCAAGCCTACGAGCAGTACTTC. This translates into CASSPDPSGQAYEQYF.

The chain has TRBV9 and TRBJ2-2; a possible D gene is TRBD1 (6 bases). The CDR3 length is 13 residues. Trimming stripped 0 bases from V and 6 bases from J, with 6 bases between. CDR1 is SGDLS, CDR2 YYNGEE, per germline. The CDR3 sequence: CASSVEGAGELFF. CDR3 in DNA: TGTGCCAGCAGCGTAGAGGGGGCCGGGGAGCTGTTTTTT.

The J gene is TRBJ1-6, the V gene TRBV20-1; D possibly corresponds to TRBD1 (6 bases). V lost 7 bases and J 9 bases, leaving 16 bases between the germline ends. The CDR3 covers 13 residues. Germline V gives CDR1 DFQATT, CDR2 SNEGSKA (reference sequence). Written as DNA, the CDR3 is TGCAGTGTCCAGGGGAGGGGGGGTTCACCCCTCCACTTT. Residues: CSVQGRGGSPLHF.

The CDR3 bases are TGTGCCAGCAGTTACCCTACAGGGGGCATGACCTCTGGGGCCAACGTCCTGACTTTC. The encoded protein is CASSYPTGGMTSGANVLTF. The genes are TRBV6-5 and TRBJ2-6; TRBD1 matches 9 bases. After removal of 2 bases from V and 0 bases from J, the junction contained 8 bases not matched to a gene. The CDR3 sequence is 19 residues long. Per the germline V gene, CDR1 is MNHEY and CDR2 is SVGAGI.

V gene TRBV4-3 combines with J gene TRBJ2-7; D is possibly TRBD1 or TRBD2 (5 bases each). The CDR3 spans 14 residues. Germline lookup yields CDR1 LGHNA and CDR2 YSLEER. Trimming left V 0 bases short and J 2 bases short, with 8 bases between. The CDR3 protein is CASSQEWGTYEQYF. The CDR3 DNA reads TGCGCCAGCAGCCAAGAATGGGGGACCTACGAGCAGTACTTC.

The chain employs TRBV5-1 and TRBJ2-7; D may be TRBD2 (5 bases). Germline values: CDR1 SGHRS, CDR2 YFSETQ. CDR3 size: 13 residues. V was shortened by 4 bases and J by 3 bases, with 11 bases between the two germline ends. In nucleotides, the CDR3 is TGCGCCAGCAGCGTGGAGGCTAGCTACGAGCAGTACTTC. It specifies CASSVEASYEQYF.

There are a few counts of this clonotype. The chain recombines TRBV29-1 with TRBJ2-1; D perhaps matches TRBD1 (6 bases). Trimming shortened V by 8 bases and J by 2 bases, and 13 bases separated the two germline ends. There are 13 residues in the CDR3. Germline V CDR1 and CDR2: SQVTM, ANQGSEA. The CDR3 sequence: CSLGGLTYNEQFF. In nucleotides, the CDR3 is TGCAGCCTAGGGGGTCTTACCTACAATGAGCAGTTCTTC.